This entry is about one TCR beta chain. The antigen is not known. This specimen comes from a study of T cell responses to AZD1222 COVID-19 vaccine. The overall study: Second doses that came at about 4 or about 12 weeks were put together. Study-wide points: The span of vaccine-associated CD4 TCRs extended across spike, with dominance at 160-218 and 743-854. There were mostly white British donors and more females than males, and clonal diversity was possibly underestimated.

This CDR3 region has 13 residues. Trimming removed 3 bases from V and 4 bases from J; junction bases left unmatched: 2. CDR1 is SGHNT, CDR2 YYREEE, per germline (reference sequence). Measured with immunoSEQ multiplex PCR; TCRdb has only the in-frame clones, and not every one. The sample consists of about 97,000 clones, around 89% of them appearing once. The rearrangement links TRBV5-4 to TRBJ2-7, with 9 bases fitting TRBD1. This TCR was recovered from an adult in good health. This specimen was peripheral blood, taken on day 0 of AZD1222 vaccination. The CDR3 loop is CASSSTGGYEQYF. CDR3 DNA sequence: TGTGCCAGCAGCTCGACAGGGGGATACGAGCAGTACTTC. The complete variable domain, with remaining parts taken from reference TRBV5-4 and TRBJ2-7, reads ETGVTQSPTHLIKTRGQQVTLRCSSQSGHNTVSWYQQALGQGPQFIFQYYREEENGRGNFPPRFSGLQFPNYSSELNVNALELDDSALYLCASSSTGGYEQYFGPGTRLTVT.